This TCR beta chain is drawn from a study of T cell repertoires in cytomegalovirus infection. Regarding this clonotype: Its target is unknown.

TCRdb fed the reads into MiXCR, producing one record per CDR3 protein. Here the sample spans around 81,000 distinct CDR3 sequences, about 37% being singletons. The input for sequencing was CD8+ T cells from cultured PBMCs, taken from culture after CMV antigen stimulation. This TCR derives from a human donor in good health (CMV status not recorded). Some clones in this sample may be carry-over from other donors' samples.

The CDR3 reads CASSLSFTGDYEQYF. CDR3 sequence (DNA): TGTGCCAGCAGTTTATCGTTTACGGGGGACTACGAGCAGTACTTC. The chain links TRBV27 to TRBJ2-7, with D maybe TRBD2 (6 bases). This CDR3 contains 15 residues. The ends were cut back, 0 bases at V and 3 bases at J, with 12 bases in the middle. The germline V gene has CDR1 MNHEY and CDR2 SMNVEV (reference sequence).